A selection of T cell receptor beta chains follows, all from one sample in a study of blood T cell repertoires in COVID-19. Generated by immunoSEQ multiplex PCR, the TCRdb table keeps only in-frame clones and is missing some. This sample has 240,000 or so clones; 70% to 90% occur once, and the top ten carry 6.2%. Sequencing was performed on peripheral blood. These TCRs come from a man aged 60 to 75 with acute or convalescent COVID-19. Each CDR3 is given with its conserved first and last residue. A D gene is named only where the DNA matches it firmly. The size entry is marked missing in some rows and otherwise reads once, few, many or a size class.

TRBJ1-5 | TRBV20-1 | . | TRBD1 | TGCAGTGCTAGTTCGGGACAGGGCCTTGGGCAGCCCCAGCATTTT | CSASSGQGLGQPQHF
TRBJ2-3 | TRBV11-2 | . | TRBD2 | TGTGCCAGCAGCTTCGGGACTATCACCACAGATACGCAGTATTTT | CASSFGTITTDTQYF
TRBJ1-1 | TRBV15 | once | TRBD1 | TGTGCCACCAGCAGAGTACGGACAGGGTTGACTGAAGCTTTCTTT | CATSRVRTGLTEAFF
TRBJ2-2 | TRBV12-3/TRBV12-4 | . | . | TGTGCCAGCTCGGGGATCGGGGAGCTGTTTTTT | CASSGIGELFF
TRBJ1-1 | TRBV18 | . | TRBD1 | TGTGCCAGCTCACCGGGACAGGGGTCGGGTAACACTGAAGCTTTCTTT | CASSPGQGSGNTEAFF
TRBJ2-7 | TRBV7-3 | . | TRBD1 | TGTGCCAGCAGCTTAGGGGGACAGGGCTACGAGCAGTACTTC | CASSLGGQGYEQYF
TRBJ1-3 | TRBV4-3 | . | . | TGCGCCAGCAGCCAAGATGCAGGCTCTGGAAACACCATATATTTT | CASSQDAGSGNTIYF
TRBJ2-1 | TRBV4-1 | . | TRBD2 | TGCGCCAGCAGCGCGGGGGGGTGGCACAATGAGCAGTTCTTC | CASSAGGWHNEQFF
TRBJ2-1 | TRBV11-3 | . | TRBD2 | TGTGCCAGCAGCTCGCCATTAGCGGGAGGGAGGTACAATGAGCAGTTCTTC | CASSSPLAGGRYNEQFF
TRBJ2-7 | TRBV19 | few | . | TGTGCCAGTAGTATACGGGAATCCTACGAGCAGTACTTC | CASSIRESYEQYF
TRBJ1-1 | TRBV6-6 | few | . | TGTGCCAGCAGTTGGGGACTGGCGGGTGGGGACACTGAAGCTTTCTTT | CASSWGLAGGDTEAFF
TRBJ2-7 | TRBV10-3 | once | . | TGTGCCATCAGGGAAAACCCGCAGGGGACCTACGAGCAGTACTTC | CAIRENPQGTYEQYF
TRBJ1-5 | TRBV28 | . | . | TGTGCCAGCAATCCCTTCGGGGTTCTCGGCAATCAGCCCCAGCATTTT | CASNPFGVLGNQPQHF
TRBJ2-1 | TRBV7-3 | . | . | TGTGCCAGCAGCTTAACGGTCGGCGCGGGGCAGTTCTTC | CASSLTVGAGQFF
TRBJ2-7 | TRBV19 | few | . | TGTGCCAGTAGTATAGTCTCTCAGGGGGAGCAGTACTTC | CASSIVSQGEQYF
TRBJ1-6 | TRBV18 | . | TRBD1 | TGTGCCAGCTCACGGGACAGGGATTCACCCCTCCACTTT | CASSRDRDSPLHF
TRBJ2-5 | TRBV7-6 | . | . | TGTGCCAGCAGCCTCTCCTCGGGAGGGGGCGAATCAGAGACCCAGTACTTC | CASSLSSGGGESETQYF
TRBJ2-7 | TRBV20-1 | . | TRBD1 | TGCAGTGCTAGTCTGCCAGGGGGAAGTAAGAGGGCCTACGAGCAGTACTTC | CSASLPGGSKRAYEQYF
TRBJ1-2 | TRBV5-1 | . | TRBD1 | TGCGCCAGCAGCTACGGACAGGCGTATGGCTACACCTTC | CASSYGQAYGYTF
TRBJ1-1 | TRBV19 | once | . | TGTGCCAGTAGTATAGAGGGGAGGAACACTGAAGCTTTCTTT | CASSIEGRNTEAFF
TRBJ2-3 | TRBV7-9 | . | . | TGTGCCAGCAGCCGAAATAGCGGCGCTAGCACAGATACGCAGTATTTT | CASSRNSGASTDTQYF
TRBJ1-2 | TRBV27 | . | TRBD1 | TGTGCCAGCAGCTGGGACAGGACCCTCTATGGCTACACCTTC | CASSWDRTLYGYTF
TRBJ2-7 | TRBV12-3/TRBV12-4 | . | . | TGTGCCAGCAGTTTAGACGGTTCCTACGAGCAGTACTTC | CASSLDGSYEQYF
TRBJ1-1 | TRBV24-1 | . | . | TGTGCCACCAGAGACAGATTCATGAACACTGAAGCTTTCTTT | CATRDRFMNTEAFF
TRBJ2-3 | TRBV21-1 | . | . | TGTGCCAACCTCGGACTAGCGGGATTAACAGATACGCAGTATTTT | CANLGLAGLTDTQYF
TRBJ2-2 | TRBV7-2 | few | . | TGTGCCAGCAGCACAGAGGGCAGCCTAGGGACCGGGGAGCTGTTTTTT | CASSTEGSLGTGELFF
TRBJ2-1 | TRBV7-2 | . | TRBD1 | TGTGCCAGCAGCAAGTGGGGACAGGCCTACAATGAGCAGTTCTTC | CASSKWGQAYNEQFF